This record covers a single T cell receptor (beta chain). Antigen unknown. V was trimmed by 10 bases and J by 0 bases, leaving 7 bases between them. The CDR3 spans 12 residues. The germline V gene has CDR1 LNHDA and CDR2 SQIVND (reference sequence). Using immunoSEQ multiplex PCR, the repertoire was profiled, and TCRdb retains in-frame clones only, with some absent. Of some 200,000 clones listed, approximately 92% are singletons. This sample is part of a study of T cell responses to AZD1222 COVID-19 vaccine. Findings and limits, study-wide: Across spike, vaccine-associated CD4 TCRs were found, dominant at 160-218 and 743-854. Nearly half of unique spike-specific TCRs reportedly avoided B.1.351 and B.1.1.7 mutated regions. It should be noted that donors were predominantly white British and more often female, and clonal diversity was possibly underestimated.

The V gene is TRBV19, the J gene TRBJ2-1; D is ambiguous. The sequence came from an adult who received the MenACWY meningococcal vaccine as a control. Sequencing was performed on peripheral blood, taken 28 days after the second dose of the MenACWY control vaccine. Here the CDR3 reads CATGSSYNEQFF. The CDR3 DNA follows: TGTGCCACGGGCAGCTCCTACAATGAGCAGTTCTTC.